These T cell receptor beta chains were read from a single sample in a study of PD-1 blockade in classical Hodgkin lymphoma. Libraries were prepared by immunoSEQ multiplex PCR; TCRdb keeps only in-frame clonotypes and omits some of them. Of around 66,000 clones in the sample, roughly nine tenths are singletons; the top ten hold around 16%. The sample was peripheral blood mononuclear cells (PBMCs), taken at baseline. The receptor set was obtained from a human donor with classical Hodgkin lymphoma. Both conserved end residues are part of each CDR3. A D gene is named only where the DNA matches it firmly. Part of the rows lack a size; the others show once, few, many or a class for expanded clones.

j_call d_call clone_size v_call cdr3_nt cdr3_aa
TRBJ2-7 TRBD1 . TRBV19 TGTGCCAGCAACGCCCCGGGACAGGGGTTCTACGAGCAGTACTTC CASNAPGQGFYEQYF
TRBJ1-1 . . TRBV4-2 TGTGCCAGCAGCCAAGATGCGGGGGGTAGGATGAACACTGAAGCTTTCTTT CASSQDAGGRMNTEAFF
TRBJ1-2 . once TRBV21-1 TGTGCCAGCAGCAAACACGGAGGCTACACCTTC CASSKHGGYTF
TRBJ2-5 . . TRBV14 TGTGCCAGCAGCCAAGGGGCCGATCGAGAGACCCAGTACTTC CASSQGADRETQYF
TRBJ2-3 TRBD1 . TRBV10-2 TGCGCCAGCAGGATGACAGGGGCCGTAGATACGCAGTATTTT CASRMTGAVDTQYF
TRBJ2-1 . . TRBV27 TGTGCCAGCAGCCCGGGACCCTCAACGGACAATGAGCAGTTCTTC CASSPGPSTDNEQFF
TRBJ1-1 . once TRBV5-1 TGCGCCAGCAGGGGGTCCGAGGGATTCACCGAAGCTTTCTTT CASRGSEGFTEAFF
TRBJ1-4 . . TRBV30 TGTGCCTGGAGGGGGTATAATGAAAAACTGTTTTTT CAWRGYNEKLFF
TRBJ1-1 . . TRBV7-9 TGTGCCAGCAGCTCGGGACTGCCGATCGTTGAAGCTTTCTTT CASSSGLPIVEAFF
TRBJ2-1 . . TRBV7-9 TGTGCCAGCAGCCCCCCGGGGGGCGGTTACAATGAGCAGTTCTTC CASSPPGGGYNEQFF
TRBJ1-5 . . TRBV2 TGTGCCAGCAGGAGAGTCGACGGGAGGGATCAGCCCCAGCATTTT CASRRVDGRDQPQHF
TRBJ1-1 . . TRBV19 TGTGCCAGTAGTATTCGAGGGCGAGGGAACACTGAAGCTTTCTTT CASSIRGRGNTEAFF
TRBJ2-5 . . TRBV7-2 TGTGCCAGCAGCTTGGACAAAGAGACCCAGTACTTC CASSLDKETQYF
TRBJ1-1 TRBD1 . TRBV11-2 TGTGCCAGCAGCTGGGGACAGCGCTTTGAAGCTTTCTTT CASSWGQRFEAFF
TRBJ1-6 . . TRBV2 TGTGCCAGCAGTCCGAGTAGTCCGCCCCTCCACTTT CASSPSSPPLHF
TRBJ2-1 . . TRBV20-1 TGCAGTGCCAGACTACACAATGAGCAGTTCTTC CSARLHNEQFF
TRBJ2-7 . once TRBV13 TGTGCCAGCAGCCCCTCCGGGTCCTACGAGCAGTACTTC CASSPSGSYEQYF
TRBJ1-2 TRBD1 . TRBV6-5 TGTGCCAGCAGTTACTCAGGGGGCGCGGAGGGCTACACCTTC CASSYSGGAEGYTF
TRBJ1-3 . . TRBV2 TGTGCCAGCAGGGGCGAGGGGTTAAGCTCTGGAAACACCATATATTTT CASRGEGLSSGNTIYF
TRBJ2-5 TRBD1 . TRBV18 TGTGCCAGCTCACCTCCGGGACAGGGAATTGGGAAAGAGACCCAGTACTTC CASSPPGQGIGKETQYF
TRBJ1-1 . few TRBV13 TGTGCCAGCAGTTCCGGGGAACTGAACACTGAAGCTTTCTTT CASSSGELNTEAFF
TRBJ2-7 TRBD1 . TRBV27 TGTGCCAGCAGCCACAATACCGGGACAGGGGTTTATGACGAGCAGTACTTC CASSHNTGTGVYDEQYF
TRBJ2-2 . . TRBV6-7 TGTGCCAGCGCCAGGTTTCCGAGGGGCCGATCGAACACCGGGGAGCTGTTTTTT CASARFPRGRSNTGELFF
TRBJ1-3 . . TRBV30 TGTGCCTGGAGTTGGGGGGTGGGAAACACCATATATTTT CAWSWGVGNTIYF
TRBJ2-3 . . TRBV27 TGTGCCAGCAGCACAACCAATTCGTATACGCAGTATTTT CASSTTNSYTQYF
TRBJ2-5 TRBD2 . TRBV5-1 TGCGCCAGCAGATGGACTAGCGGGGGAAAAGAGACCCAGTACTTC CASRWTSGGKETQYF
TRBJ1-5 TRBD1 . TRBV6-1 TGTGCCAGTCGGGACCGGGACAGGGTAGGCCCCCAGCATTTT CASRDRDRVGPQHF
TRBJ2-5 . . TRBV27 TGTGCCAGCAGTCCCTCCCCGGACAGTAGGGAGACCCAGTACTTC CASSPSPDSRETQYF
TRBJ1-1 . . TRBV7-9 TGTGCCAGCACCCACAATCTAGAGGACACTGAAGCTTTCTTT CASTHNLEDTEAFF
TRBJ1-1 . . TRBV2 TGTGCCAGCAGTACAGGGAGATACACTGAAGCTTTCTTT CASSTGRYTEAFF
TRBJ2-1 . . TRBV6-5 TGTGCCAGCAGCCCTCCCCTAGGAAATGAGCAGTTCTTC CASSPPLGNEQFF
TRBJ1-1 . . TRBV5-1 TGCGCCAGCAGCTTGAATGACGCGAGGATGGGCACTGAAGCTTTCTTT CASSLNDARMGTEAFF
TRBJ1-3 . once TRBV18 TGTGCCAGCTCCCAGTTAGGGGTCTCTGGAAACACCATATATTTT CASSQLGVSGNTIYF
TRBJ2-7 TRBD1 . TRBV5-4 TGTGCCAGCAGCTTGGGGGACAGGGGGGCCGACGAGCAGTACTTC CASSLGDRGADEQYF
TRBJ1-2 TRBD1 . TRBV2 TGTGCCACACCTGGACAGGGGGTAACCGTTTTC CATPGQGVTVF
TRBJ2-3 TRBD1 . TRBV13 TGTGCCAGCAGCGGACAGGGGTCGGCAGATACGCAGTATTTT CASSGQGSADTQYF
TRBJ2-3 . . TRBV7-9 TGTGCCAGCGGGGAGGGGGCCTCTAGCACAGATACGCAGTATTTT CASGEGASSTDTQYF
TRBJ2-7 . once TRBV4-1 TGCGCCAGCAGCCAATCAACAGGGGGGGTAGCCGAGCAGTACTTC CASSQSTGGVAEQYF
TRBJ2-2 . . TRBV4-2 TGTGCCAGCCTTTCCGGGACGACATCAACCGGGGAGCTGTTTTTT CASLSGTTSTGELFF
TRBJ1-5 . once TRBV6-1 TGTGCCAGCAGTGAGCTGGCCGTGGGCAATCAGCCCCAGCATTTT CASSELAVGNQPQHF
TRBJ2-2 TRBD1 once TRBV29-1 TGCAGCGCCTTCAGGGGGTACACCGGGGAGCTGTTTTTT CSAFRGYTGELFF
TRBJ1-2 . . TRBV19 TGTGCCAGTGACGACACCTCCGATGGCTACACCTTC CASDDTSDGYTF
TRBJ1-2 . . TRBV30 TGTGCCTGGAGTGTACTGTCTGCCTCTGGGGGCTATGGCTACACCTTC CAWSVLSASGGYGYTF
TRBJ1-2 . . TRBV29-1 TGCAGCGTTGGGTATAGCCGAACTAACTATGGCTACACCTTC CSVGYSRTNYGYTF
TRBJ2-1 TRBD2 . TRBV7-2 TGTGCCAGCAGCTTAACAGCGGGGAGATACAATGAGCAGTTCTTC CASSLTAGRYNEQFF
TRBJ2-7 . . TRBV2 TGTGCCAGCAGTGGAGAGAGGGGAATTATTTTCTACGAGCAGTACTTC CASSGERGIIFYEQYF
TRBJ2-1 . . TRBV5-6 TGTGCCAGCATGTCCTGGTTTAATGAGCAGTTCTTC CASMSWFNEQFF
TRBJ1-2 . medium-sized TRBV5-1 TGCGCCTGTACACCACACGGCTATGGCTACACCTTC CACTPHGYGYTF
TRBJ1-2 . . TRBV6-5 TGTGCCAGCAGTTACTCCGCATGGGGAGAAGGAGATGGCTACACCTTC CASSYSAWGEGDGYTF
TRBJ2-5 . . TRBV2 TGTGCCAGCAGTGAGGGGATAGGGGTCCTAGAAGAGACCCAGTACTTC CASSEGIGVLEETQYF
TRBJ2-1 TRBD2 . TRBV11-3 TGTGCCAGCAGCCCTAGCGGAAACTACAATGAGCAGTTCTTC CASSPSGNYNEQFF
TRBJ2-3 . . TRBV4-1 TGCGCCAGCAGCCAAGTCGGACAAAAAAAATCTGATACGCAGTATTTT CASSQVGQKKSDTQYF
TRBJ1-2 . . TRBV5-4 TGTGCCAGCAGCTTGGGGGAGAACTATGGCTACACCTTC CASSLGENYGYTF
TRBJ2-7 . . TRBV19 TGTGCCAGTAGTATCCGCCAGACCTACGAGCAGTACTTC CASSIRQTYEQYF
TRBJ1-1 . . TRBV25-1 TGTGCCAGCAGTGAGATAAAGGGGGGGAGAACTGAAGCTTTCTTT CASSEIKGGRTEAFF
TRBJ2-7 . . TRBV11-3 TGTGCCAGCAGCTTAGATACAGAGGACGAGCAGTACTTC CASSLDTEDEQYF
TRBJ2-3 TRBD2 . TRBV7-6 TGTGCCAGCAGCTTAGACGGGGGGGCGTTAGATACGCAGTATTTT CASSLDGGALDTQYF
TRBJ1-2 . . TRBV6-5 TGTGCCAGCAGTTACTCACGGGGGGATGGCTACACCTTC CASSYSRGDGYTF
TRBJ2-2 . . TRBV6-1 TGTGCCAGCAGTCTCCTGAGTAAAGCCGGGGAGCTGTTTTTT CASSLLSKAGELFF